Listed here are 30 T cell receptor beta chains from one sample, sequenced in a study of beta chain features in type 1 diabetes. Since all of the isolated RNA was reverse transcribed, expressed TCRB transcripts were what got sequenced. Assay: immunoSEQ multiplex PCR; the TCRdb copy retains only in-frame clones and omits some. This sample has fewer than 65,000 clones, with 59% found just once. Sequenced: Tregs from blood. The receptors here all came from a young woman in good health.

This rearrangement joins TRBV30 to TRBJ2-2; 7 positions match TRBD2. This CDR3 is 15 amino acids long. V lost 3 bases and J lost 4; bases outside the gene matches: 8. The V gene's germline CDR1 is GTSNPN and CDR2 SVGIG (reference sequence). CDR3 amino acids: CAWSPWTRGTGELFF. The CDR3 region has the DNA TGTGCCTGGAGCCCCTGGACTAGGGGCACCGGGGAGCTGTTTTTT.

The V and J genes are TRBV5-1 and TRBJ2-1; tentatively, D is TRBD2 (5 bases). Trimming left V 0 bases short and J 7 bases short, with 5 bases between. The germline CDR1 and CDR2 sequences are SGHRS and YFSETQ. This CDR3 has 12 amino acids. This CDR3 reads CASSLAGNEQFF. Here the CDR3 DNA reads TGCGCCAGCAGCTTGGCGGGGAATGAGCAGTTCTTC.

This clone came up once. The CDR3 DNA reads as TGTGCCAGCAGCTTAGATCCCGGCAGGCACAATGAGCAGTTCTTC. Its protein is CASSLDPGRHNEQFF. The rearrangement links TRBV7-6 to TRBJ2-1; D not resolved. Trimming took 1 base from V and 5 from J, leaving 12 bases between them. Germline V lookup: CDR1 SGHVS, CDR2 FNYEAQ. This CDR3 is built from 15 residues.

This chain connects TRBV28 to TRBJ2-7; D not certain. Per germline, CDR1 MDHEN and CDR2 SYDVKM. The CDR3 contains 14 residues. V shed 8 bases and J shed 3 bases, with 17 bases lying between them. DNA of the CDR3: TGTGCCAGCTTCTCTCCCACTACGTTCTACGAGCAGTACTTC. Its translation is CASFSPTTFYEQYF.

The CDR3: CASSLGLAGPYEQYF. The DNA for the CDR3 is TGCGCCAGCAGCTTGGGACTAGCGGGACCCTACGAGCAGTACTTC. The J gene is TRBJ2-7, the V gene TRBV5-1; TRBD2 matches 11 bases. The length of the CDR3 is 15 residues. The junction had 1 base not matched to a gene; V was cut back by 0 bases and J by 2 bases. CDR1 is SGHRS and CDR2 is YFSETQ in the germline V gene.

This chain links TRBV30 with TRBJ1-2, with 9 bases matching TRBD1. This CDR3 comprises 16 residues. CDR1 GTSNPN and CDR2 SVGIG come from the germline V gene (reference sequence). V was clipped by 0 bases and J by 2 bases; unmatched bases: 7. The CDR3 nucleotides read TGTGCCTGGAGTGTCTTCCGGGACAGGGCAAACTATGGCTACACCTTC. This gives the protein CAWSVFRDRANYGYTF.

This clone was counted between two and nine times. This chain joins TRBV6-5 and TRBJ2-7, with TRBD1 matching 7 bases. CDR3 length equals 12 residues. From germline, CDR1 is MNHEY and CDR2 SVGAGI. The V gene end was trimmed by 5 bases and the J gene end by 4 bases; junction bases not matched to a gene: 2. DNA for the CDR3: TGTGCCAGCAGTCGACAGGGATACGAGCAGTACTTC. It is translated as CASSRQGYEQYF.

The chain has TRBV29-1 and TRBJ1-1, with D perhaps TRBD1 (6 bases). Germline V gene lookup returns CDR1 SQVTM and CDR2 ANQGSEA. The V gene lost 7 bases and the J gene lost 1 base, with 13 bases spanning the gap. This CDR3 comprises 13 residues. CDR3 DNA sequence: TGCAGCGCCCTGACAGGTGCGAACACTGAAGCTTTCTTT. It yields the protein CSALTGANTEAFF. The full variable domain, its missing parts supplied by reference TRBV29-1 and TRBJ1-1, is SAVISQKPSRDICQRGTSLTIQCQVDSQVTMMFWYRQQPGQSLTLIATANQGSEATYESGFVIDKFPISRPNLTFSTLTVSNMSPEDSSIYLCSALTGANTEAFFGQGTRLTVV.

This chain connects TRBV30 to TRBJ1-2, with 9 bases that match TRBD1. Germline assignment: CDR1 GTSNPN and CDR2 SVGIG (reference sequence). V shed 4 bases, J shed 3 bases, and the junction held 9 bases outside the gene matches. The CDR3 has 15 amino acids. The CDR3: CAWKGKQGADYGYTF. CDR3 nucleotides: TGTGCCTGGAAAGGAAAACAGGGGGCGGACTATGGCTACACCTTC.

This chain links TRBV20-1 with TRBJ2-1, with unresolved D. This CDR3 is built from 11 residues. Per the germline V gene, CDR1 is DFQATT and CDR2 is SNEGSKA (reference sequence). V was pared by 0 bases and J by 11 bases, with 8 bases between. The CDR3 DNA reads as TGCAGTGCTAGAGATCTGGCACAGCAGTTCTTC. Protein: CSARDLAQQFF.

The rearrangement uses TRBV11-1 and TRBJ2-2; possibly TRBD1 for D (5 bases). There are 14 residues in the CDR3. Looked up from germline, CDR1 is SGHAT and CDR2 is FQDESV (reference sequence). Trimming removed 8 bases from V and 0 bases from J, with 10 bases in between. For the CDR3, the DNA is TGTGCCAGCTCGGAGACAGCGAACACCGGGGAGCTGTTTTTT. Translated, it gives CASSETANTGELFF.

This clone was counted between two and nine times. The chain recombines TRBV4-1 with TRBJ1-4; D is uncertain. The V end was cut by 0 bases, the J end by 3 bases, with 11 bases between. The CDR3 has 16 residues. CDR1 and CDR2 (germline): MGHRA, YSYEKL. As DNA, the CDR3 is TGCGCCAGCAGCCAAGAGGTCGGAGGTTCTAATGAAAAACTGTTTTTT. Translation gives CASSQEVGGSNEKLFF.

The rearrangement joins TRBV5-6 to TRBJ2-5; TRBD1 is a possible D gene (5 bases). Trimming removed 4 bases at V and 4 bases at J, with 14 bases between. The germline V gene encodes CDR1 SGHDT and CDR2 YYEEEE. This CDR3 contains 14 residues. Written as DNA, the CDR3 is TGTGCCAGCAGCGTGTTTGGGGCTGGAGAGACCCAGTACTTC. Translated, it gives CASSVFGAGETQYF.

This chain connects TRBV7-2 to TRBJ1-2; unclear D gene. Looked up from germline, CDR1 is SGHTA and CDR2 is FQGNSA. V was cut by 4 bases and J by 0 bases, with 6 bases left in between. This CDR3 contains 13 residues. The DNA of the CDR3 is TGTGCCAGCAGCTCGGGTCCTAACTATGGCTACACCTTC. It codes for CASSSGPNYGYTF.

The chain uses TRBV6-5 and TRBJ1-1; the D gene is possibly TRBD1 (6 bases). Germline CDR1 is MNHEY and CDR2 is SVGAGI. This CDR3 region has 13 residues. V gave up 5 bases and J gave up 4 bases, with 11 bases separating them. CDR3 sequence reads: CASSPTGPTEAFF. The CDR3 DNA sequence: TGTGCCAGCAGTCCTACAGGGCCCACTGAAGCTTTCTTT.

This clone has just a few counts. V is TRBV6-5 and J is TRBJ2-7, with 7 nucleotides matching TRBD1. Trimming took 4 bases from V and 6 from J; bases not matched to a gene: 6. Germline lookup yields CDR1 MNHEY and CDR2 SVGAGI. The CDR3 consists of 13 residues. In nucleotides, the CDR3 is TGTGCCAGCAGTTTCGAGACAGGGATCGAGCAGTACTTC. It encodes CASSFETGIEQYF.

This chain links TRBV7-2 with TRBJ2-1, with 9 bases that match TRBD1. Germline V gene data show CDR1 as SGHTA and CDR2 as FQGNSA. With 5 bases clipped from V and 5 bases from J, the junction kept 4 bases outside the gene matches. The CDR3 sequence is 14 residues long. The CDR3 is CASSRDRVNNEQFF. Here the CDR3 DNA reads TGTGCCAGCAGCCGGGACAGGGTAAACAATGAGCAGTTCTTC.

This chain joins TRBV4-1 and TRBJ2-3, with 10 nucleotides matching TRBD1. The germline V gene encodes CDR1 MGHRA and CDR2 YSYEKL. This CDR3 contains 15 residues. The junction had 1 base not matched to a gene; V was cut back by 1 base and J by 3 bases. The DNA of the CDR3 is TGCGCCAGCAGCCAAGGGGGACAGGGGACAGATACGCAGTATTTT. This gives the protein CASSQGGQGTDTQYF.

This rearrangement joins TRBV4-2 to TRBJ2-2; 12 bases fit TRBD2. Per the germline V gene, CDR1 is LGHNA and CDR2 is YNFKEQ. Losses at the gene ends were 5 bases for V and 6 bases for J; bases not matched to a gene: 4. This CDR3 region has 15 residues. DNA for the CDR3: TGTGCCAGCAGCTCTAGCGGGGGGGCTTCCGGGGAGCTGTTTTTT. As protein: CASSSSGGASGELFF.

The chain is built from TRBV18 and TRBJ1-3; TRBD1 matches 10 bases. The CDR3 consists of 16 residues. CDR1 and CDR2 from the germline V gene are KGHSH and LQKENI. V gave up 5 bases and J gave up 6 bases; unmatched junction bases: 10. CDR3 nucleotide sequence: TGTGCCAGCTCAAACACCGGGACAGGGGAGGCAAACACCATATATTTT. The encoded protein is CASSNTGTGEANTIYF.

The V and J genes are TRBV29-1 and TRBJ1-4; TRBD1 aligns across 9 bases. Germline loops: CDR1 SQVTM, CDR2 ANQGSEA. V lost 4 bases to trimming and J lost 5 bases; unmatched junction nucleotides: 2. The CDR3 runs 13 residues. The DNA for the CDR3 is TGCAGCGTTGCCGGGACAGGGAATGAAAAACTGTTTTTT. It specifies CSVAGTGNEKLFF.

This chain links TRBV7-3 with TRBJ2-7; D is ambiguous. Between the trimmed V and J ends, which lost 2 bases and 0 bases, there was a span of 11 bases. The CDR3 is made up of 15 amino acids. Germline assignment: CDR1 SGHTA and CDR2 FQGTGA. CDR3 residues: CASSLVPGPSYEQYF. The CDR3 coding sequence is TGTGCCAGCAGCTTAGTCCCAGGTCCCTCCTACGAGCAGTACTTC.

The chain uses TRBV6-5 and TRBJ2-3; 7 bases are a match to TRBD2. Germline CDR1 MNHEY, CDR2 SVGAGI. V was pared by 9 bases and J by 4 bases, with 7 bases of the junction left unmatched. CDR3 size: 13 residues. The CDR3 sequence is CASRTSGADTQYF. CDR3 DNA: TGTGCCAGTCGAACAAGCGGGGCAGATACGCAGTATTTT.

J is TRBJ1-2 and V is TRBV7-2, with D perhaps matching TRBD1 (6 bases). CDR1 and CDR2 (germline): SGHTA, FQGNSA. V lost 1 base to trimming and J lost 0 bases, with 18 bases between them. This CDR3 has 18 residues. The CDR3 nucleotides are TGTGCCAGCAGCTTAGTGAGGGGGGGCTGGGGAGCTAACTATGGCTACACCTTC. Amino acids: CASSLVRGGWGANYGYTF.

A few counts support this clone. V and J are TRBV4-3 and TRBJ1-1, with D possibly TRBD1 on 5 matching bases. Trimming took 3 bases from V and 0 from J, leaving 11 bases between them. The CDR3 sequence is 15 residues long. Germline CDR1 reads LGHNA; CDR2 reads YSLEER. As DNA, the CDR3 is TGCGCCAGCAGCCAGGGGGGGAAGATGAACACTGAAGCTTTCTTT. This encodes CASSQGGKMNTEAFF.

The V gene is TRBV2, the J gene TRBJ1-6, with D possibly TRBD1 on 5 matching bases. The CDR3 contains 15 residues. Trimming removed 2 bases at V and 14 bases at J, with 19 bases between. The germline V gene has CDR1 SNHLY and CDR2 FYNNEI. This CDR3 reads CASSEYPQGQGALHF. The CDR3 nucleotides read TGTGCCAGCAGTGAATATCCGCAGGGCCAAGGGGCCCTCCACTTT.

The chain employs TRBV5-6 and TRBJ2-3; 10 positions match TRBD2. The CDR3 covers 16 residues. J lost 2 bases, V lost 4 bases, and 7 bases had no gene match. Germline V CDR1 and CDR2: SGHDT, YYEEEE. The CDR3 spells CASSRGAGGDTDTQYF. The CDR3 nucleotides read TGTGCCAGCAGCAGAGGAGCGGGAGGGGACACAGATACGCAGTATTTT.

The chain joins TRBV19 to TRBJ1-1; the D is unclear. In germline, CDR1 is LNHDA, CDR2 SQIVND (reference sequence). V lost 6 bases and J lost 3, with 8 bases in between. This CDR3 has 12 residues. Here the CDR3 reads CASSRLYTEAFF. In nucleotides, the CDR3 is TGTGCCAGTAGCAGACTGTACACTGAAGCTTTCTTT.

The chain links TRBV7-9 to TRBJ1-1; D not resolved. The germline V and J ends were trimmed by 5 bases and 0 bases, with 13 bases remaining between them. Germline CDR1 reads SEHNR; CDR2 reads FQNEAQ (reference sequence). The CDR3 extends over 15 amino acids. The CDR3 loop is CASSPPGGVNTEAFF. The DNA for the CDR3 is TGTGCCAGCAGCCCGCCTGGCGGAGTGAACACTGAAGCTTTCTTT. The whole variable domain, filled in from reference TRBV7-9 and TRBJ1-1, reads DTGVSQNPRHKITKRGQNVTFRCDPISEHNRLYWYRQTLGQGPEFLTYFQNEAQLEKSRLLSDRFSAERPKGSFSTLEIQRTEQGDSAMYLCASSPPGGVNTEAFFGQGTRLTVV.

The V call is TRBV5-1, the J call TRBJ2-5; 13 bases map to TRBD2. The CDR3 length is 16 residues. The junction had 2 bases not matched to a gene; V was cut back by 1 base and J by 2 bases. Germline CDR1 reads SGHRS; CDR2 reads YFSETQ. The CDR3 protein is CASSLTSGGGQETQYF. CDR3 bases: TGCGCCAGCAGCTTGACTAGCGGGGGGGGACAAGAGACCCAGTACTTC.